What follows are 12 T cell receptor beta chains derived from one specimen sequenced in a study of cytomegalovirus exposure and HLA in healthy donors (dated by TCRdb to the late 2010s). The library was obtained by the immunoSEQ multiplex PCR assay. The multiplex PCR relied on a mix of 60 forward primers for TCR Vbeta segments and 13 reverse primers for TCR Jbeta segments. This immuneACCESS table, as held by TCRdb, lists in-frame sequences with V and J called but not all clones. Of the missing ones, under half trace to an unresolved V gene in checked studies; the others have no known cause. The sample table contains roughly 180,000 clones; only one count was recorded for more than 60% of them. The top ten clonotypes cover about 4% of the sample. Sample: PBMCs. Receptors were obtained from a woman in her fifties or sixties in good health and CMV-seropositive.

The chain joins TRBV7-9 to TRBJ1-1; D is ambiguous. The V gene lost 1 base and the J gene lost 3 bases, with 12 bases spanning the gap. The germline CDR1 and CDR2 sequences are SEHNR and FQNEAQ (reference sequence). The CDR3 sequence is 15 residues long. CDR3 sequence reads: CASSLGRERDTEAFF. For the CDR3, the DNA is TGTGCCAGCAGCTTAGGTCGGGAAAGGGACACTGAAGCTTTCTTT. The complete variable domain, with remaining parts taken from reference TRBV7-9 and TRBJ1-1, reads DTGVSQNPRHKITKRGQNVTFRCDPISEHNRLYWYRQTLGQGPEFLTYFQNEAQLEKSRLLSDRFSAERPKGSFSTLEIQRTEQGDSAMYLCASSLGRERDTEAFFGQGTRLTVV.

This chain connects TRBV7-8 to TRBJ1-6, with D hard to call. The CDR3 contains 13 residues. CDR1 and CDR2 from the germline V gene are SGHVS and FQNEAQ. V gave up 1 base and J gave up 9 bases, with 7 bases separating them. The CDR3 DNA follows: TGTGCCAGCAGCTTAGATCCGGGTTCACCCCTCCACTTT. It translates to CASSLDPGSPLHF.

The gene calls are TRBV6-6 and TRBJ1-2; the match to TRBD1 covers 12 bases. The CDR3 has 15 amino acids. V gave up 8 bases and J gave up 6 bases; unmatched junction bases: 10. Germline V gene data show CDR1 as MNHNY and CDR2 as SVGAGI (reference sequence). The chain's CDR3 is CASGRMGQGADGYTF. Here the CDR3 DNA reads TGTGCCAGCGGAAGGATGGGACAGGGGGCGGATGGCTACACCTTC.

This clone was detected once. This chain links TRBV28 with TRBJ1-1; D is undetermined. This CDR3 has 14 amino acids. Trimming pared 3 bases from V and 1 base from J, leaving 9 bases between. Germline V gene lookup returns CDR1 MDHEN and CDR2 SYDVKM. CDR3 DNA: TGTGCCAGCAGTTTCGCACAGAGGAACACTGAAGCTTTCTTT. Protein product: CASSFAQRNTEAFF.

This chain connects TRBV19 to TRBJ1-1; TRBD1 might be the D (6 bases). With 6 bases removed from V and 2 bases from J, the gap between germline ends came to 13 bases. The CDR3 spans 14 residues. In germline, CDR1 is LNHDA, CDR2 SQIVND (reference sequence). This CDR3 is CASSKGGVNTEAFF. The DNA for the CDR3 is TGTGCCAGTAGCAAAGGGGGGGTAAACACTGAAGCTTTCTTT. Drawing the rest from reference TRBV19 and TRBJ1-1, the complete variable domain is DGGITQSPKYLFRKEGQNVTLSCEQNLNHDAMYWYRQDPGQGLRLIYYSQIVNDFQKGDIAEGYSVSREKKESFPLTVTSAQKNPTAFYLCASSKGGVNTEAFFGQGTRLTVV.

The gene calls are TRBV5-1 and TRBJ1-4; TRBD1 might be the D (5 bases). This CDR3 spans 16 amino acids. Germline lookup yields CDR1 SGHRS and CDR2 YFSETQ. V dropped 3 bases and J dropped 3 bases, with 15 bases sitting between them. This CDR3 is CASSSFPGLANEKLFF. The CDR3 DNA sequence: TGCGCCAGCAGCTCCTTTCCGGGACTGGCTAATGAAAAACTGTTTTTT.

This chain links TRBV6-5 with TRBJ1-2, with D unresolved. V was shortened by 0 bases and J by 2 bases, with 7 bases between the two germline ends. The length of the CDR3 is 14 residues. The germline CDR1 and CDR2 sequences are MNHEY and SVGAGI. In nucleotides, the CDR3 is TGTGCCAGCAGTTACTCTTCCCAGAACTATGGCTACACCTTC. The encoded protein is CASSYSSQNYGYTF.

The rearrangement joins TRBV11-1 to TRBJ2-7, with TRBD1 identical over 10 bases. Germline lookup yields CDR1 SGHAT and CDR2 FQDESV (reference sequence). The CDR3 is 14 residues long. V lost 3 bases and J lost 5; bases outside the gene matches: 4. CDR3 coding DNA: TGTGCCAGCAGCTTTGGGACAGGGGTGGACGAGCAGTACTTC. Its protein is CASSFGTGVDEQYF.

V is TRBV10-3 and J is TRBJ2-7, with TRBD1 matching over 9 bases. V lost 6 bases and J lost 5; bases outside the gene matches: 5. Germline loops: CDR1 ENHRY, CDR2 SYGVKD. This CDR3 region has 13 residues. The CDR3 region is CAISSQGANEQYF. The DNA for the CDR3 is TGTGCCATCAGCTCACAGGGGGCGAACGAGCAGTACTTC.

This chain links TRBV5-5 with TRBJ2-7; D possibly corresponds to TRBD1 (6 bases). V was pared by 3 bases and J by 4 bases, with 17 bases between. CDR3 length equals 15 residues. Germline V gene data show CDR1 as SGHKS and CDR2 as YYEKEE (reference sequence). In DNA form, the CDR3 reads TGTGCCAGCAGCTACAGACAGGACTTTCCTTACGAGCAGTACTTC. Residues: CASSYRQDFPYEQYF.

J is TRBJ2-3 and V is TRBV19, with 9 bases that match TRBD2. V was pared by 8 bases and J by 3 bases, with 9 bases of the junction left unmatched. The CDR3 is made up of 15 amino acids. Germline assignment: CDR1 LNHDA and CDR2 SQIVND (reference sequence). In DNA form, the CDR3 reads TGTGCCAGTCAGCGCGGGGGGGCAATTACAGATACGCAGTATTTT. The encoded protein is CASQRGGAITDTQYF.

The CDR3 DNA reads TGTGCCTGGAGTTGGGCTAGCGGGATGTACAATGAGCAGTTCTTC. This encodes CAWSWASGMYNEQFF. The chain combines TRBV30 with TRBJ2-1; 9 bases match TRBD2. Germline V CDR1 and CDR2: GTSNPN, SVGIG (reference sequence). The V segment lost 2 bases and the J segment 4 bases; nucleotides outside the gene matches: 6. This CDR3 contains 15 residues.